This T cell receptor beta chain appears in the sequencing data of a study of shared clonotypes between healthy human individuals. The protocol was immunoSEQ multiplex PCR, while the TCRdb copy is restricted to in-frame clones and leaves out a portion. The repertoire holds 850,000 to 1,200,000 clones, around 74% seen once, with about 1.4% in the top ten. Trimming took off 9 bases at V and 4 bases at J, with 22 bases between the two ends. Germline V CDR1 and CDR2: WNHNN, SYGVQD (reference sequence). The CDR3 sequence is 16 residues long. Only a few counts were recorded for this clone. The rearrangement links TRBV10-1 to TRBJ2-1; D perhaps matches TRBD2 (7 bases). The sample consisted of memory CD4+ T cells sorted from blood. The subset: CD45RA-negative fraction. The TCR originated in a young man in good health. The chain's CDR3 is CASSLGGGPAYNEQFF. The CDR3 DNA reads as TGCGCCAGTAGTCTGGGGGGGGGCCCAGCATACAATGAGCAGTTCTTC.